These T cell receptor beta chains were read from a single sample in a study of CD8+ T cells in alopecia areata. The table came from immunoSEQ multiplex PCR; TCRdb's copy has only in-frame clones and leaves some out. The data contain 110,000 to 150,000 clones, around 62% of them singletons. Material: CD8+ T cells sorted from blood. Receptor source: a human donor in good health. Each CDR3 is given with its conserved first and last residue. Fields, in order: CDR3 protein, CDR3 DNA, V gene, J gene, D gene, clone size. D genes are given only for firm matches. Rows give clone size only sometimes, using once, few, many, or a class for an expanded clone.

cdr3_aa: CASSFGISYEQYF; cdr3_nt: TGTGCCAGCAGCTTTGGGATCTCCTACGAGCAGTACTTC; v_call: TRBV7-9; j_call: TRBJ2-7; d_call: NA; clone_size: few
cdr3_aa: CASSEKRTNTEAFF; cdr3_nt: TGTGCCAGCAGTGAGAAGAGGACTAACACTGAAGCTTTCTTT; v_call: TRBV2; j_call: TRBJ1-1; d_call: NA; clone_size: NA
cdr3_aa: CASSEENEETQYF; cdr3_nt: TGTGCCAGCAGTGAGGAGAATGAAGAGACCCAGTACTTC; v_call: TRBV25-1; j_call: TRBJ2-5; d_call: NA; clone_size: NA
cdr3_aa: CASSPGGAGDTQYF; cdr3_nt: TGTGCCAGCAGCCCAGGGGGCGCCGGGGATACGCAGTATTTT; v_call: TRBV13; j_call: TRBJ2-3; d_call: TRBD1; clone_size: NA
cdr3_aa: CASTWTKSYEQYF; cdr3_nt: TGTGCCAGCACCTGGACTAAGTCCTACGAGCAGTACTTC; v_call: TRBV27; j_call: TRBJ2-7; d_call: NA; clone_size: NA
cdr3_aa: CASSVDGKTYEQYF; cdr3_nt: TGTGCCAGCAGCGTAGACGGAAAGACCTACGAGCAGTACTTC; v_call: TRBV9; j_call: TRBJ2-7; d_call: NA; clone_size: NA
cdr3_aa: CASSLERPDREEQYF; cdr3_nt: TGTGCCAGCAGCTTGGAGAGGCCCGACAGGGAGGAGCAGTACTTC; v_call: TRBV5-4; j_call: TRBJ2-7; d_call: TRBD1; clone_size: NA
cdr3_aa: CAWTSRGQGRTGELFF; cdr3_nt: TGTGCCTGGACTAGCCGCGGACAGGGTCGCACCGGGGAGCTGTTTTTT; v_call: TRBV30; j_call: TRBJ2-2; d_call: TRBD1; clone_size: once
cdr3_aa: CASSRLAGDIQYF; cdr3_nt: TGTGCCAGCAGCAGACTAGCGGGAGACATTCAGTACTTC; v_call: TRBV6-5; j_call: TRBJ2-4; d_call: TRBD2; clone_size: NA
cdr3_aa: CASSSTDGHNEQFF; cdr3_nt: TGTGCCAGCAGCTCCACTGACGGGCACAATGAGCAGTTCTTC; v_call: TRBV7-6; j_call: TRBJ2-1; d_call: NA; clone_size: NA
cdr3_aa: CASQRTGGSTGELFF; cdr3_nt: TGTGCCAGCCAAAGAACAGGGGGCTCCACCGGGGAGCTGTTTTTT; v_call: TRBV9; j_call: TRBJ2-2; d_call: TRBD1; clone_size: NA
cdr3_aa: CASVGTDFYEQYF; cdr3_nt: TGTGCCAGTGTCGGAACAGATTTCTACGAGCAGTACTTC; v_call: TRBV2; j_call: TRBJ2-7; d_call: NA; clone_size: NA
cdr3_aa: CACQEEGHLDKVETQYF; cdr3_nt: TGTGCCTGTCAAGAAGAAGGGCATTTGGATAAGGTGGAGACCCAGTACTTC; v_call: TRBV30; j_call: TRBJ2-5; d_call: NA; clone_size: NA
cdr3_aa: CASRGPYNEQFF; cdr3_nt: TGTGCCAGTAGAGGGCCCTACAATGAGCAGTTCTTC; v_call: TRBV27; j_call: TRBJ2-1; d_call: NA; clone_size: NA
cdr3_aa: CARTGENYNEQFF; cdr3_nt: TGTGCCAGGACCGGAGAGAATTACAATGAGCAGTTCTTC; v_call: TRBV2; j_call: TRBJ2-1; d_call: NA; clone_size: NA
cdr3_aa: CASSQSTSGSVEQFF; cdr3_nt: TGTGCCAGCAGCCAATCAACTAGCGGGAGTGTTGAGCAGTTCTTC; v_call: TRBV14; j_call: TRBJ2-1; d_call: TRBD2; clone_size: NA
cdr3_aa: CSVEDSSGIYNEQFF; cdr3_nt: TGCAGCGTTGAAGATTCTAGCGGGATCTACAATGAGCAGTTCTTC; v_call: TRBV29-1; j_call: TRBJ2-1; d_call: TRBD2; clone_size: few
cdr3_aa: CASSRDRGRFDEQFF; cdr3_nt: TGTGCCAGCAGTCGAGACAGGGGGCGGTTCGATGAGCAGTTCTTC; v_call: TRBV6-5; j_call: TRBJ2-1; d_call: TRBD1; clone_size: NA
cdr3_aa: CASSGPPSYEQYF; cdr3_nt: TGCGCCAGCAGCGGTCCCCCCTCCTACGAGCAGTACTTC; v_call: TRBV5-1; j_call: TRBJ2-7; d_call: NA; clone_size: NA
cdr3_aa: CASSLGLNTGELFF; cdr3_nt: TGTGCCAGCAGTTTAGGACTGAACACCGGGGAGCTGTTTTTT; v_call: TRBV27; j_call: TRBJ2-2; d_call: NA; clone_size: NA
cdr3_aa: CAISGHNTEAFF; cdr3_nt: TGTGCCATCAGTGGACACAACACTGAAGCTTTCTTT; v_call: TRBV10-3; j_call: TRBJ1-1; d_call: NA; clone_size: NA
cdr3_aa: CASSQGSTGVTDTQYF; cdr3_nt: TGCGCCAGCAGCCAAGGATCTACGGGAGTAACAGATACGCAGTATTTT; v_call: TRBV4-1; j_call: TRBJ2-3; d_call: NA; clone_size: few
cdr3_aa: CSTSGRPDTQYF; cdr3_nt: TGCAGCACTAGCGGGAGACCAGATACGCAGTATTTT; v_call: TRBV29-1; j_call: TRBJ2-3; d_call: TRBD2; clone_size: NA
cdr3_aa: CASSTPGTSGSPEQYF; cdr3_nt: TGTGCCAGCAGCACACCAGGGACTAGCGGGAGTCCAGAGCAGTACTTC; v_call: TRBV7-9; j_call: TRBJ2-7; d_call: TRBD2; clone_size: once
cdr3_aa: CASSLLASGTYNEQFF; cdr3_nt: TGTGCCAGCAGTTTACTCGCCAGCGGGACGTACAATGAGCAGTTCTTC; v_call: TRBV28; j_call: TRBJ2-1; d_call: TRBD2; clone_size: few
cdr3_aa: CASSLDDRNYGYTF; cdr3_nt: TGTGCCAGCAGCTTAGATGACCGAAACTATGGCTACACCTTC; v_call: TRBV7-9; j_call: TRBJ1-2; d_call: NA; clone_size: NA
cdr3_aa: CASSQVPSGSPNEQFF; cdr3_nt: TGTGCCAGCAGCCAAGTTCCTAGCGGGAGTCCGAATGAGCAGTTCTTC; v_call: TRBV9; j_call: TRBJ2-1; d_call: TRBD2; clone_size: NA
cdr3_aa: CASSMYRGHRSGANVLTF; cdr3_nt: TGTGCCAGTAGTATGTACAGGGGGCATCGTTCTGGGGCCAACGTCCTGACTTTC; v_call: TRBV19; j_call: TRBJ2-6; d_call: TRBD1; clone_size: NA
cdr3_aa: CSVDTTPGELFF; cdr3_nt: TGCAGCGTTGACACCACCCCCGGGGAGCTGTTTTTT; v_call: TRBV29-1; j_call: TRBJ2-2; d_call: NA; clone_size: NA
cdr3_aa: CASSPRAGSSYNEQFF; cdr3_nt: TGTGCCAGCTCACCACGGGCGGGGAGCTCCTACAATGAGCAGTTCTTC; v_call: TRBV18; j_call: TRBJ2-1; d_call: NA; clone_size: few
cdr3_aa: CASSLGGAGGSYEQYF; cdr3_nt: TGTGCCAGCAGCTTGGGGGGAGCGGGAGGCTCCTACGAGCAGTACTTC; v_call: TRBV5-6; j_call: TRBJ2-7; d_call: TRBD2; clone_size: once
cdr3_aa: CASRPDTGRNQPQHF; cdr3_nt: TGTGCCAGCAGGCCCGATACAGGGCGCAATCAGCCCCAGCATTTT; v_call: TRBV2; j_call: TRBJ1-5; d_call: NA; clone_size: NA
cdr3_aa: CASSIPRAGELFF; cdr3_nt: TGTGCCAGCAGCATACCTCGGGCCGGGGAGCTGTTTTTT; v_call: TRBV9; j_call: TRBJ2-2; d_call: NA; clone_size: few
cdr3_aa: CASSEASSYEQYF; cdr3_nt: TGTGCCAGCAGTGAAGCTAGCTCCTACGAGCAGTACTTC; v_call: TRBV2; j_call: TRBJ2-7; d_call: NA; clone_size: few
cdr3_aa: CATYHRSEGDTQYF; cdr3_nt: TGTGCCACATACCACAGATCAGAGGGGGATACGCAGTATTTT; v_call: TRBV2; j_call: TRBJ2-3; d_call: NA; clone_size: NA
cdr3_aa: CASSEKVNQPQHF; cdr3_nt: TGTGCCAGCAGTGAAAAAGTCAATCAGCCCCAGCATTTT; v_call: TRBV25-1; j_call: TRBJ1-5; d_call: NA; clone_size: few
cdr3_aa: CASSQEGRRVGNTEAFF; cdr3_nt: TGCGCCAGCAGCCAAGAGGGACGTCGCGTTGGGAACACTGAAGCTTTCTTT; v_call: TRBV4-1; j_call: TRBJ1-1; d_call: NA; clone_size: NA
cdr3_aa: CSVPDGRYGYTF; cdr3_nt: TGCAGCGTTCCGGACGGACGCTATGGCTACACCTTC; v_call: TRBV29-1; j_call: TRBJ1-2; d_call: NA; clone_size: NA
cdr3_aa: CASSPGTAHQPQHF; cdr3_nt: TGTGCCAGCAGCCCCGGGACAGCTCATCAGCCCCAGCATTTT; v_call: TRBV6-6; j_call: TRBJ1-5; d_call: TRBD1; clone_size: few
cdr3_aa: CASSLEAREQFF; cdr3_nt: TGTGCCAGCAGCTTAGAGGCACGTGAGCAGTTCTTC; v_call: TRBV7-9; j_call: TRBJ2-1; d_call: NA; clone_size: once
cdr3_aa: CASRSPGPDEQFF; cdr3_nt: TGTGCCAGCAGATCTCCGGGCCCGGATGAGCAGTTCTTC; v_call: TRBV27; j_call: TRBJ2-1; d_call: NA; clone_size: few
cdr3_aa: CASGFMTGRGETQYF; cdr3_nt: TGTGCTAGTGGTTTTATGACAGGGCGGGGAGAGACCCAGTACTTC; v_call: TRBV12-5; j_call: TRBJ2-5; d_call: NA; clone_size: NA
cdr3_aa: CNVVLQGINYGYTF; cdr3_nt: TGCAACGTTGTTCTCCAGGGGATTAACTATGGCTACACCTTC; v_call: TRBV29-1; j_call: TRBJ1-2; d_call: NA; clone_size: NA
cdr3_aa: CAASTSGGNEQYF; cdr3_nt: TGTGCCGCCTCGACTAGCGGTGGGAACGAGCAGTACTTC; v_call: TRBV10-3; j_call: TRBJ2-7; d_call: TRBD2; clone_size: NA
cdr3_aa: CASSVASGGYTF; cdr3_nt: TGTGCCAGCAGCGTAGCATCGGGTGGCTACACCTTC; v_call: TRBV9; j_call: TRBJ1-2; d_call: NA; clone_size: NA
cdr3_aa: CASDYGSSYEQYF; cdr3_nt: TGTGCCAGCGATTACGGGAGTTCCTACGAGCAGTACTTC; v_call: TRBV2; j_call: TRBJ2-7; d_call: NA; clone_size: NA
cdr3_aa: CATSRENSYGPLTTSGTDTQYF; cdr3_nt: TGTGCCACCAGCAGAGAGAATAGTTACGGGCCCCTGACAACTAGCGGCACAGATACGCAGTATTTT; v_call: TRBV15; j_call: TRBJ2-3; d_call: TRBD2; clone_size: NA
cdr3_aa: CASSARRGGSETQYF; cdr3_nt: TGCGCCAGCAGCGCCCGCCGCGGGGGCTCGGAGACCCAGTACTTC; v_call: TRBV4-1; j_call: TRBJ2-5; d_call: NA; clone_size: NA
cdr3_aa: CASSLFGYEAFF; cdr3_nt: TGTGCCAGCAGCTTATTCGGGTATGAAGCTTTCTTT; v_call: TRBV11-1; j_call: TRBJ1-1; d_call: NA; clone_size: NA